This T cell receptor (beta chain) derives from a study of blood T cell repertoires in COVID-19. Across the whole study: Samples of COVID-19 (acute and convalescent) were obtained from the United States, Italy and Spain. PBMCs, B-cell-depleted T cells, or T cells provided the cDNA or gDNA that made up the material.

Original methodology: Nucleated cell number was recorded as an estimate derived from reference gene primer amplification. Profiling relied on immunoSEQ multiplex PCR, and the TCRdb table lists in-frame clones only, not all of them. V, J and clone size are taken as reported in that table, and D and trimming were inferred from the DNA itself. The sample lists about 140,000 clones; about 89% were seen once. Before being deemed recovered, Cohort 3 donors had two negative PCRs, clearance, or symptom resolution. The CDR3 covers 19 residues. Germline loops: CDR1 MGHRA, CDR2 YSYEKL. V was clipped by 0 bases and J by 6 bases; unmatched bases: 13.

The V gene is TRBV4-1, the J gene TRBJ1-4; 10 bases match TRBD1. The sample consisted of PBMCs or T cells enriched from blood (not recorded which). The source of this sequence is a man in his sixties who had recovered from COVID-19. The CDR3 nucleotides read TGCGCCAGCAGCCAAGATCGACAGGGGGCGAATTTAGGGGATGAAAAACTGTTTTTT. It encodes CASSQDRQGANLGDEKLFF.